Included here is one T cell receptor (beta chain) sequence, with context. The table came from immunoSEQ multiplex PCR; TCRdb's copy has only in-frame clones and leaves some out. The data hold tens of thousands of clones, with over 80% observed a single time. This CDR3 is 15 amino acids long. CDR1 is LGHNA, CDR2 YNFKEQ, per germline. With V trimmed by 3 bases and J by 7 bases, 6 bases remained unmatched. The data belong to a study of blood T cell repertoires in COVID-19. Overall study context: In each case, the material was cDNA or gDNA derived from T cells, B-cell-depleted T cells, or PBMCs.

Sequenced sample: peripheral blood. This chain joins TRBV4-2 and TRBJ1-6; TRBD1 aligns across 7 bases. This TCR came from a man at least 80 years old with active or convalescent COVID-19. In DNA, the CDR3 is TGTGCCAGCAGCCAGGCCGGGACAGAAAATTCACCCCTCCACTTT. It translates to CASSQAGTENSPLHF.